Only a few counts were recorded for the clone carrying this T cell receptor beta chain. The antigen is not known. With a J-beta primer mix and a sample-barcoded 5' primer, a second PCR ran about 7 to 12 cycles. CDR3-containing paired-end reads numbering at least 2.5 million came from each sample. One entry per CDR3 protein results from TCRdb running MiXCR on the 5' RACE reads. Here the sample spans about 720,000 distinct CDR3 sequences, approximately 22% being singletons. These data belong to a study of blood T cells in healthy people across ages. Notes on the study in general: Age showed a roughly linear inverse relationship with TCR beta diversity per million T cells. Long-lived and aged donors differed, with more naive CD4+ cells and higher diversity in the long-lived.

The source material was blood. The origin of this receptor is a man between 65 and 79 years old in good health.

CDR3 residues: CASGLDRNQPQHF. CDR3 DNA sequence: TGTGCTAGTGGTTTGGACAGGAATCAGCCCCAGCATTTT. V gene TRBV12-5 combines with J gene TRBJ1-5, with D tentatively TRBD1 (5 bases). V was pared by 1 base and J by 4 bases, with 5 bases between. The length of the CDR3 is 13 residues. Germline V gene sequence: CDR1 LGHNT, CDR2 FRNRAP. Drawing the rest from reference TRBV12-5 and TRBJ1-5, the complete variable domain is DARVTQTPRHKVTEMGQEVTMRCQPILGHNTVFWYRQTMMQGLELLAYFRNRAPLDDSGMPKDRFSAEMPDATLATLKIQPSEPRDSAVYFCASGLDRNQPQHFGDGTRLSIL.